Below, one TCR beta chain is given with its context. Trimming pared 4 bases from V and 1 base from J, leaving 11 bases between. Germline V CDR1 and CDR2: SNHLY, FYNNEI. The CDR3 runs to 14 residues. The method was immunoSEQ multiplex PCR; TCRdb's version includes in-frame clones alone and lacks a portion of them. The table includes about 170,000 clones, approximately 85% detected once. These data originate in a study of blood T cell repertoires in COVID-19. Study-wide background: The samples span acute and convalescent COVID-19 from the United States, Italy and Spain.

Sequencing was carried out using peripheral blood. The TCR originated in a man aged 55 to 70 who had recovered from COVID-19. The chain has TRBV2 and TRBJ2-7; D possibly corresponds to TRBD2 (6 bases). The CDR3 DNA reads as TGTGCCAGCAGTGGGGGGGACCCATCCTACGAGCAGTACTTC. It encodes CASSGGDPSYEQYF.